This entry lists 27 T cell receptor beta chains sequenced from one sample in a study of regulatory T cells in long-lasting Graves disease. Investigators prepared the TCR beta libraries by applying iRepertoire HTBI primers and Arm-PCR of CDR3 regions. TCRdb independently ran MiXCR on the multiplex PCR reads; one entry per CDR3 protein. Among hundreds of thousands of distinct CDR3 sequences listed, approximately 15% were seen once. As to time point: newly diagnosed GD, antithyroid drugs for less than 3 months. RNA from PBMCs was the source of the TCR library. This same sample was also part of a study on T cells in Graves' hyperthyroidism and ophthalmopathy.

The starting material was peripheral blood mononuclear cells (PBMCs), obtained at new diagnosis, from a patient treated with antithyroid drugs. These receptors were obtained from a woman younger than 45 with Graves disease.

The CDR3 here is CASTRTGGFGANVLTF. Written as DNA, the CDR3 is TGCGCCAGCACCAGGACAGGGGGCTTTGGGGCCAACGTCCTGACTTTC. This sequence joins TRBV10-2 and TRBJ2-6; 11 bases align to TRBD1. In germline, CDR1 is WSHSY, CDR2 SAAADI. Trimming at V came to 7 bases and at J to 3 bases, leaving 5 bases not matched to a gene. The CDR3 has 16 amino acids.

A few counts support this clonotype. The chain combines TRBV9 with TRBJ2-2; 11 nucleotides match TRBD1. The CDR3 spans 14 residues. V lost 3 bases, J lost 10 bases, and 5 bases stayed unmatched. Germline V CDR1 and CDR2: SGDLS, YYNGEE. The CDR3: CASSAGQGAEELFF. CDR3 DNA sequence: TGTGCCAGCAGCGCCGGACAGGGGGCAGAGGAGCTGTTTTTT.

This clonotype was observed a handful of times. This chain uses TRBV6-2 or TRBV6-3 with TRBJ2-5, with TRBD2 as a possible D gene (6 bases). The CDR3 consists of 18 residues. Germline V gives CDR1 MNHEY, CDR2 SVGEGT. Trimming took 4 bases from V and 5 from J, leaving 26 bases between them. The CDR3 DNA reads as TGTGCCAGCAGTTTAGGCGGTCGGACATTCGTAGGAGGGGAGACCCAGTACTTC. The encoded protein is CASSLGGRTFVGGETQYF.

This clonotype has more than one count but fewer than ten. The rearrangement links TRBV29-1 to TRBJ2-7; TRBD2 matches at 10 bases. V trimming: 6 bases; J trimming: 2 bases; junction bases outside the gene matches: 16. CDR3 length equals 17 residues. In germline, CDR1 is SQVTM, CDR2 ANQGSEA. The CDR3 loop is CSVIGIAGGLGPYEQYF. The CDR3 region has the DNA TGCAGCGTCATAGGGATAGCGGGAGGTCTCGGGCCCTACGAGCAGTACTTC.

In this sample, this clonotype turned up a few times. This chain links TRBV20-1 with TRBJ2-3, with D uncertain. Per germline, CDR1 DFQATT and CDR2 SNEGSKA (reference sequence). Trimming removed 0 bases from V and 4 bases from J, with 14 bases in between. CDR3 size: 15 residues. The chain's CDR3 is CSARDSAYPADTQYF. CDR3 bases: TGCAGTGCTAGAGATTCGGCATACCCCGCAGATACGCAGTATTTT.

In its sample, this clonotype was seen many times. This chain connects TRBV28 to TRBJ1-5, with 10 nucleotides matching TRBD1. The CDR3 is 15 residues long. Per the germline V gene, CDR1 is MDHEN and CDR2 is SYDVKM. V lost 4 bases to trimming and J lost 6 bases; unmatched junction nucleotides: 6. CDR3 residues: CASSSPGTGVQPQHF. CDR3 bases: TGTGCCAGCAGTTCACCGGGGACAGGGGTTCAGCCCCAGCATTTT.

This clonotype has more than one count but fewer than ten. The genes are TRBV30 and TRBJ1-1; D remains unclear. In germline, CDR1 is GTSNPN, CDR2 SVGIG (reference sequence). CDR3 length: 11 residues. V dropped 3 bases and J dropped 6 bases, with 8 bases sitting between them. In DNA, the CDR3 is TGTGCCTGGAGCCTAGTTGCTGAAGCTTTCTTT. As protein: CAWSLVAEAFF. Based on the CDR3 plus reference TRBV30 and TRBJ1-1, the full variable domain is SQTIHQWPATLVQPVGSPLSLECTVEGTSNPNLYWYRQAAGRGLQLLFYSVGIGQISSEVPQNLSASRPQDRQFILSSKKLLLSDSGFYLCAWSLVAEAFFGQGTRLTVV.

The CDR3 nucleotides are TGCGCCAGCAGCTCCCAACCGGGGGGTGGAGAGACCCAGTACTTC. It codes for CASSSQPGGGETQYF. The V and J genes are TRBV5-1 and TRBJ2-5; TRBD2 agrees at 7 bases. Germline V gives CDR1 SGHRS, CDR2 YFSETQ. The CDR3 has 15 residues. The V gene end was trimmed by 3 bases and the J gene end by 4 bases; junction bases not matched to a gene: 9. Full variable domain (outside the CDR3, taken from reference TRBV5-1 and TRBJ2-5): KAGVTQTPRYLIKTRGQQVTLSCSPISGHRSVSWYQQTPGQGLQFLFEYFSETQRNKGNFPGRFSGRQFSNSRSEMNVSTLELGDSALYLCASSSQPGGGETQYFGPGTRLLVL.

This clonotype was detected many times. This sequence joins TRBV11-2 and TRBJ1-6; D not certain. The CDR3 loop spans 13 amino acids. V was pared by 5 bases and J by 10 bases, with 12 bases between. Germline loops: CDR1 SGHAT, CDR2 FQNNGV. The DNA for the CDR3 is TGTGCCAGCAGCGGAATGGGCATCTCACCCCTCCACTTT. Protein sequence: CASSGMGISPLHF.

This clonotype occurred many times. The rearrangement uses TRBV28 and TRBJ2-5; tentatively, D is TRBD1 (6 bases). V lost 6 bases to trimming and J lost 7 bases, with 21 bases between them. CDR3 size: 15 residues. Germline loops: CDR1 MDHEN, CDR2 SYDVKM. The CDR3 region has the DNA TGTGCCAGCAGCGCTGACGGACAGATCCGCGGGACCCAGTACTTC. This gives the protein CASSADGQIRGTQYF.

The J gene is TRBJ2-3, the V gene TRBV27, with a weak D call TRBD1 (7 bases). Germline V CDR1 and CDR2: MNHEY, SMNVEV (reference sequence). The V gene lost 8 bases and the J gene lost 4 bases, with 19 bases spanning the gap. CDR3 length equals 15 residues. CDR3 sequence (DNA): TGTGCCAGCGCATGGCGGGGACAGATATCAGATACGCAGTATTTT. Residues: CASAWRGQISDTQYF.

This clonotype appeared a few times. The rearrangement links TRBV24-1 to TRBJ2-1; D uncertain. The CDR3 covers 15 residues. Trimming removed 3 bases at V and 5 bases at J, with 13 bases between. Germline V gene lookup returns CDR1 KGHDR and CDR2 SFDVKD. The DNA of the CDR3 is TGTGCCACCAGTGATGCGGCCCTTCCTGACAATGAGCAGTTCTTC. The encoded protein is CATSDAALPDNEQFF.

This clonotype was seen more than once but under ten times. The chain carries TRBV18 and TRBJ1-2; D is unclear. Germline values: CDR1 KGHSH, CDR2 LQKENI. The CDR3 extends over 14 amino acids. With 0 bases removed from V and 5 bases from J, the gap between germline ends came to 10 bases. CDR3 nucleotides: TGTGCCAGCTCACCACCCGGCATCCGATATGGCTACACCTTC. Protein: CASSPPGIRYGYTF.

The chain is built from TRBV5-1 and TRBJ2-1; D ambiguous. V dropped 7 bases and J dropped 9 bases, with 23 bases sitting between them. CDR1 is SGHRS, CDR2 YFSETQ, per germline. The CDR3 loop spans 15 amino acids. The CDR3 sequence is CASGDAESTRGEQFF. The CDR3, as DNA: TGCGCCAGCGGAGACGCGGAGTCGACAAGAGGTGAGCAGTTCTTC.

This clonotype occurred many times. The chain has TRBV7-8 and TRBJ2-5; D is possibly TRBD2 (6 bases). V was shortened by 1 base and J by 1 base, with 25 bases between the two germline ends. The germline CDR1 and CDR2 sequences are SGHVS and FQNEAQ. The CDR3 spans 20 residues. In DNA form, the CDR3 reads TGTGCCAGCAGCTTAGGGTCCGCCGTGGGGGGAGTCCTTTTCCAAGAGACCCAGTACTTC. Translated, it gives CASSLGSAVGGVLFQETQYF.

This clonotype has a count of ten or more. CDR3 sequence: CASSQGTLSNQPQHF. In nucleotides, the CDR3 is TGTGCCAGCAGCCAAGGGACACTCAGCAATCAGCCCCAGCATTTT. The chain combines TRBV28 with TRBJ1-5, with D possibly TRBD1 on 6 matching bases. V shed 6 bases and J shed 1 base, with 13 bases lying between them. The CDR3 totals 15 residues. Germline CDR1 reads MDHEN; CDR2 reads SYDVKM.

This clonotype was seen repeatedly, ten times or more. This chain links TRBV6-5 with TRBJ1-1, with 10 bases fitting TRBD1. The CDR3 sequence is 14 residues long. V dropped 2 bases and J dropped 6; count of bases not matched to a gene: 3. In germline, CDR1 is MNHEY, CDR2 SVGAGI. The CDR3 DNA reads as TGTGCCAGCAGTTACGGGACAGGGGTGTCTGAAGCTTTCTTT. It is translated as CASSYGTGVSEAFF.

In regard to this clonotype: A much larger clone is a single base away; this may be a read error. The chain combines TRBV28 with TRBJ2-7, with a weak D call TRBD1 (5 bases). The CDR3 extends over 13 amino acids. CDR1 and CDR2 (germline): MDHEN, SYDVKM. CDR3 DNA sequence: TGTACCTCTCATAGGGGTCCAACCTACGAGCAGTACTTC. Residues: CTSHRGPTYEQYF. The whole variable domain, filled in from reference TRBV28 and TRBJ2-7, reads DVKVTQSSRYLVKRTGEKVFLECVQDMDHENMFWYRQDPGLGLRLIYFSYDVKMKEKGDIPEGYSVSREKKERFSLILESASTNQTSMYLCTSHRGPTYEQYFGPGTRLTVT.

This clonotype was seen repeatedly, ten times or more. The genes are TRBV9 and TRBJ2-7; 7 bases fit TRBD2. Per germline, CDR1 SGDLS and CDR2 YYNGEE. The V segment lost 0 bases and the J segment 6 bases; nucleotides outside the gene matches: 12. This CDR3 contains 16 residues. CDR3 protein: CASSVDGSGATREQYF. CDR3 coding DNA: TGTGCCAGCAGCGTAGACGGAAGCGGGGCCACCCGCGAGCAGTACTTC.

The genes are TRBV6-1 and TRBJ2-1, with 9 bases that match TRBD2. The germline V gene has CDR1 MNHNS and CDR2 SASEGT. J gave up 5 bases and V 6 bases, and 8 bases lay outside the gene matches. The length of the CDR3 is 15 residues. The CDR3 nucleotides are TGTGCCAGCAGACCTTTAGCGGGAGAACACAATGAGCAGTTCTTC. This codes for CASRPLAGEHNEQFF.

This clonotype occurred a few times. The V gene is TRBV6-5, the J gene TRBJ2-2; D ambiguous. The CDR3 has 16 amino acids. CDR1 and CDR2 from the germline V gene are MNHEY and SVGAGI. Trimming stripped 0 bases from V and 4 bases from J, with 12 bases between. In nucleotides, the CDR3 is TGTGCCAGCAGTTACTCGAAGGGCAGACCCACCGGGGAGCTGTTTTTT. Translating gives CASSYSKGRPTGELFF.

This clonotype has ten or more counts. The genes are TRBV11-2 and TRBJ2-1, with 11 bases matching TRBD2. Trimming removed 2 bases from V and 1 base from J; junction bases left unmatched: 4. The CDR3 contains 17 residues. Germline V gene data show CDR1 as SGHAT and CDR2 as FQNNGV. The CDR3 coding sequence is TGTGCCAGCAGCTTACTAGCGGGAGGAGGGTCCTACAATGAGCAGTTCTTC. Translated: CASSLLAGGGSYNEQFF.

This chain links TRBV7-6 with TRBJ2-3, with TRBD2 matching over 9 bases. This CDR3 is built from 16 residues. Germline CDR1 SGHVS, CDR2 FNYEAQ. The J segment lost 4 bases and the V segment lost 1 base, leaving 6 bases of the junction unmatched. The CDR3: CASSLGSGSTADTQYF. CDR3 coding DNA: TGTGCCAGCAGCTTAGGTAGCGGGAGTACCGCAGATACGCAGTATTTT. The full variable domain, with the rest looked up from reference TRBV7-6 and TRBJ2-3, is GAGVSQSPRYKVTKRGQDVALRCDPISGHVSLYWYRQALGQGPEFLTYFNYEAQQDKSGLPNDRFSAERPEGSISTLTIQRTEQRDSAMYRCASSLGSGSTADTQYFGPGTRLTVL.

In its sample, this clonotype was seen a few times. This sequence joins TRBV3-1 and TRBJ2-5, with D possibly being TRBD2 (6 bases). CDR1 and CDR2 from the germline V gene are LGHDT and YNNKEL (reference sequence). The CDR3 is made up of 15 amino acids. The V and J ends lost 2 bases and 4 bases respectively, with 14 bases between them. The chain's CDR3 is CASSQLATPGETQYF. CDR3 in DNA: TGTGCCAGCAGCCAACTAGCGACCCCGGGAGAGACCCAGTACTTC.

This clonotype has a count of ten or more. The chain uses TRBV7-9 and TRBJ2-3; D not resolved. CDR3 length equals 17 residues. Trimming left V 1 base short and J 1 base short, with 15 bases between. Germline-derived CDR1 and CDR2 are SEHNR and FQNEAQ (reference sequence). CDR3 amino acids: CASSLGAVGSRTDTQYF. The CDR3 DNA follows: TGTGCCAGCAGCTTAGGGGCGGTGGGGTCCCGCACAGATACGCAGTATTTT.

This clonotype turned up a few times. The V and J genes are TRBV10-2 and TRBJ1-1, with unresolved D. Trimming removed 9 bases at V and 4 bases at J, with 18 bases between. The V gene's germline CDR1 is WSHSY and CDR2 SAAADI. This CDR3 comprises 14 residues. In nucleotides, the CDR3 is TGCGCCAGTAAAGACGTCCTCTGGACCACTGAAGCTTTCTTT. Its protein product is CASKDVLWTTEAFF.

In DNA, the CDR3 is TGTGCCAGCAGTTATGAGTTCACCGGGGAGCTGTTTTTT. This encodes CASSYEFTGELFF. V is TRBV6-5 and J is TRBJ2-2; no reliable D call. The germline CDR1 and CDR2 sequences are MNHEY and SVGAGI. This CDR3 region has 13 residues. The ends were cut back, 3 bases at V and 4 bases at J, with 6 bases in the middle.